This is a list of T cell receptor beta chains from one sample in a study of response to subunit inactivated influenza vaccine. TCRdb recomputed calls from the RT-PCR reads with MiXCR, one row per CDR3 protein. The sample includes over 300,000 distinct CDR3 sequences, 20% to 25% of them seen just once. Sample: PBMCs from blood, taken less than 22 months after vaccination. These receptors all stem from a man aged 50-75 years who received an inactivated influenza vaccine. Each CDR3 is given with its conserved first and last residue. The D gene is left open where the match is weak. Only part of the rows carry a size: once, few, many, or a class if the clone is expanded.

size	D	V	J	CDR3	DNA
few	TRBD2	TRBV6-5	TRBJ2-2	CASSYLGLGDGELFF	TGTGCCAGCAGCTACTTGGGACTAGGGGACGGGGAGCTGTTTTTT
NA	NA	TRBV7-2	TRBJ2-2	CASSRRSADTGELFF	TGTGCCAGCAGCCGCCGGTCGGCAGACACCGGGGAGCTGTTTTTT
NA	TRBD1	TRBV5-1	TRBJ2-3	CASSLSDRGIDTDTQYF	TGCGCCAGCAGCTTATCTGACAGGGGAATTGACACAGATACGCAGTATTTT
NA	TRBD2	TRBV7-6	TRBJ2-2	CASSSSVAGVYTGELFF	TGTGCCAGCAGCTCCTCGGTAGCGGGGGTTTACACCGGGGAGCTGTTTTTT
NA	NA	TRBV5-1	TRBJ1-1	CASSLDRRVSNTEAFF	TGCGCCAGCAGCTTGGACAGGCGGGTTTCGAACACTGAAGCTTTCTTT
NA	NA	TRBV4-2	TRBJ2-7	CASSQGQSLSYEQYF	TGTGCCAGCAGCCAAGGACAGTCTCTGTCCTACGAGCAGTACTTC
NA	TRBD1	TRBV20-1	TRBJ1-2	CSARGLGQGILAIF	TGCAGTGCTAGAGGTTTAGGACAGGGAATACTGGCCATCTTC
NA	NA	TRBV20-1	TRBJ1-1	CSAARGKGLNTEAFF	TGCAGTGCTGCCCGCGGTAAAGGATTGAACACTGAAGCTTTCTTT
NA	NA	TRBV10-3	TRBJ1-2	CAISVGAREDGYTF	TGTGCCATCAGTGTGGGGGCCCGGGAAGATGGCTACACCTTC
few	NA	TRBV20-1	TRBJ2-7	CSASILEYEQYF	TGCAGTGCTAGTATCCTAGAATACGAGCAGTACTTC
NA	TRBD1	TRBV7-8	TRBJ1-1	CASSSNTRDRGFF	TGTGCCAGCAGCTCGAACACCCGGGACAGGGGATTCTTT
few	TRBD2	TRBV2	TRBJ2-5	CASKGTTGEETQYF	TGTGCCAGCAAGGGGACTACAGGAGAAGAGACCCAGTACTTC
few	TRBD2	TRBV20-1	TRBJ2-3	CSATSSGSATDTQYF	TGCAGTGCAACCTCGAGCGGGAGCGCGACAGATACGCAGTATTTT
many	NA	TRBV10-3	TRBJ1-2	CAISESVSLYGYTF	TGTGCCATCAGTGAGTCAGTCAGCCTCTATGGCTACACCTTC
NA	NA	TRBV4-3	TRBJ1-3	CASSQDVIGRNTIYF	TGCGCCAGCAGCCAAGATGTAATAGGGCGGAACACCATATATTTT
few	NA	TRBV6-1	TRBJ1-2	CASRPAAGYGYTF	TGTGCCAGCAGACCAGCCGCGGGCTATGGCTACACCTTC
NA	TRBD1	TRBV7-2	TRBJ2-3	CASTWTGGTDTQYF	TGTGCCAGCACTTGGACAGGGGGTACAGATACGCAGTATTTT
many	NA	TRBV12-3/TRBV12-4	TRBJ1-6	CASSPRQGNSPLHF	TGTGCCAGCAGCCCGAGGCAGGGGAACTCACCCCTCCACTTT
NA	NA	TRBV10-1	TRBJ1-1	CASSDTDGLREAFF	TGCGCCAGCAGTGACACGGACGGTCTGCGTGAAGCTTTCTTT
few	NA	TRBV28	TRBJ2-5	CASSPFGTKETQYF	TGTGCCAGCAGCCCGTTCGGGACAAAGGAGACCCAGTACTTC
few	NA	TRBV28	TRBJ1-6	CASGQQANLYNSPLHF	TGTGCCAGCGGACAACAGGCAAACCTTTATAATTCACCCCTCCACTTT
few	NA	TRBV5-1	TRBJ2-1	CASSLFSLEQFF	TGCGCCAGCAGCTTGTTTTCGTTGGAGCAGTTCTTC
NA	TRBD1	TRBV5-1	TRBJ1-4	CASSLEGQGAHEKLFF	TGCGCCAGCAGCTTGGAGGGACAGGGGGCCCACGAAAAACTGTTTTTT
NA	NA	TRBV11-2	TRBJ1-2	CASSPNIAGNYGYTF	TGTGCCAGCAGCCCTAATATAGCAGGGAACTATGGCTACACCTTC
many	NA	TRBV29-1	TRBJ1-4	CSATERGNEKLFF	TGCAGCGCCACAGAGCGGGGGAATGAAAAACTGTTTTTT
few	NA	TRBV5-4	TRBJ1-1	CASSDNPGVVDTEAFF	TGTGCCAGCAGCGACAACCCAGGGGTTGTCGACACTGAAGCTTTCTTT
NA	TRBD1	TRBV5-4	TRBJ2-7	CASSKGQGLVYEQYF	TGTGCCAGCAGCAAAGGACAGGGCCTCGTCTACGAGCAGTACTTC
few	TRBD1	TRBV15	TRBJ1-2	CATSRDVQGEYGYTF	TGTGCCACCAGCAGAGACGTACAGGGGGAGTATGGCTACACCTTC
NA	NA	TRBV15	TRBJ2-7	CATSRDQAYEQYF	TGTGCCACCAGCAGAGACCAGGCCTACGAGCAGTACTTC
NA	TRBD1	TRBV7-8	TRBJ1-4	CASSLWDSKNEKLFF	TGTGCCAGCAGCCTATGGGACAGTAAAAATGAAAAACTGTTTTTT
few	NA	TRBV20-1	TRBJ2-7	CSASAGAAYEQYF	TGCAGTGCTAGTGCTGGGGCGGCTTACGAGCAGTACTTC